The source of this T cell receptor beta chain is a study of blood T cell repertoires in COVID-19. CDR1 and CDR2 (germline): SNHLY, FYNNEI. The CDR3 has 15 residues. With 5 bases clipped from V and 1 base from J, the junction kept 3 bases outside the gene matches. Original data processing: By means of reference gene primer amplification, nucleated cell counts were estimated. Data came from immunoSEQ multiplex PCR; TCRdb stores just in-frame clones and leaves some out. The V and J calls and clone size come from that table; D and trimming were worked out from the DNA. Altogether some 300,000 clones are present, roughly nine tenths being singletons, with the ten largest covering over 1.5%. The Seattle site enrolled patients during active infection and followed them longitudinally.

The chain links TRBV2 to TRBJ2-2, with 8 bases that match TRBD1. The TCR was taken from a woman in her twenties or thirties with COVID-19, enrolled during active disease. The sample consisted of peripheral blood. This CDR3 is CASSRQGLNTGELFF. The CDR3 nucleotides read TGTGCCAGCAGTCGACAGGGGTTGAACACCGGGGAGCTGTTTTTT.